One sample yielded the 23 T cell receptor beta chains listed below, sequenced in a study of control samples from healthy donors and cancer patients. Profiled with immunoSEQ multiplex PCR; TCRdb holds only in-frame clones, not every one. The table shows about 92,000 clones, with 82% occurring only once. Sequenced material: blood. These receptors were obtained from a woman aged 55 to 70 in good health.

The sample holds one count of this clone. This chain joins TRBV15 and TRBJ2-7; D is possibly TRBD1 (6 bases). Germline CDR1 is LNHNV and CDR2 is YYDKDF (reference sequence). V was pared by 3 bases and J by 2 bases, with 17 bases between. CDR3 length: 16 residues. CDR3 region: CATSRDSGQPAYEQYF. DNA for the CDR3: TGTGCCACCAGCAGGGATAGTGGACAGCCAGCCTACGAGCAGTACTTC.

There are a few counts of this clone. The gene calls are TRBV7-8 and TRBJ1-1, with 8 bases identical to TRBD1. This CDR3 spans 17 amino acids. From germline, CDR1 is SGHVS and CDR2 FQNEAQ. The V gene end was trimmed by 5 bases and the J gene end by 1 base; junction bases not matched to a gene: 12. The chain's CDR3 is CASSPTQGAIANTEAFF. CDR3 nucleotide sequence: TGTGCCAGCAGCCCCACTCAGGGGGCTATAGCGAACACTGAAGCTTTCTTT.

The rearrangement links TRBV11-1 to TRBJ1-3; D ambiguous. Between the trimmed V and J ends, which lost 3 bases and 0 bases, there was a span of 9 bases. The CDR3 is made up of 15 amino acids. Germline CDR1 reads SGHAT; CDR2 reads FQDESV (reference sequence). CDR3 sequence: CASSFDRRSGNTIYF. In DNA, the CDR3 is TGTGCCAGCAGCTTCGATCGACGCTCTGGAAACACCATATATTTT.

The CDR3: CSEGSTIGNQPQHF. CDR3 in DNA: TGCAGCGAGGGGTCCACAATAGGGAATCAGCCCCAGCATTTT. V is TRBV29-1 and J is TRBJ1-5; maybe TRBD1 (5 bases). Looked up from germline, CDR1 is SQVTM and CDR2 is ANQGSEA. V was clipped by 7 bases and J by 4 bases, with 17 bases between them. The CDR3 sequence is 14 residues long.

Only a few counts were recorded for this clone. The rearrangement links TRBV18 to TRBJ2-1; no definite D call. V was clipped by 3 bases and J by 5 bases, with 5 bases between them. The CDR3 extends over 12 amino acids. Germline CDR1 and CDR2: KGHSH and LQKENI. CDR3 bases: TGTGCCAGCTCACCCTCAAACAATGAGCAGTTCTTC. Translation gives CASSPSNNEQFF. The full variable domain, with the rest looked up from reference TRBV18 and TRBJ2-1, is NAGVMQNPRHLVRRRGQEARLRCSPMKGHSHVYWYRQLPEEGLKFMVYLQKENIIDESGMPKERFSAEFPKEGPSILRIQQVVRGDSAAYFCASSPSNNEQFFGPGTRLTVL.

The chain joins TRBV2 to TRBJ1-2, with D possibly matching TRBD1 (5 bases). Per the germline V gene, CDR1 is SNHLY and CDR2 is FYNNEI. The CDR3 is made up of 13 amino acids. Trimming shortened V by 4 bases and J by 2 bases, and 8 bases separated the two germline ends. CDR3 nucleotides: TGTGCCAGCAGTGTCGCAGGGAACTATGGCTACACCTTC. Translating it yields CASSVAGNYGYTF.

This clone has only one observation. The chain couples TRBV5-8 to TRBJ1-1; TRBD1 aligns across 10 bases. The CDR3 sequence is 15 residues long. CDR1 SGHTS and CDR2 YDEGEE come from the germline V gene. The trim removed 0 bases at V and 5 bases at J, leaving 4 bases unmatched. The CDR3 DNA reads as TGTGCCAGCAGCTTGGGTGGGACAGGGGCGACTGAAGCTTTCTTT. Residues: CASSLGGTGATEAFF.

V usage is TRBV2 and J usage is TRBJ2-2; TRBD1 matches 8 bases. The CDR3 runs 15 residues. J was trimmed by 4 bases and V by 7 bases; bases with no gene match: 8. Germline V gene data show CDR1 as SNHLY and CDR2 as FYNNEI. The CDR3 is CASTRDRGFTGELFF. CDR3 nucleotide sequence: TGTGCCAGCACGCGAGACAGGGGTTTCACCGGGGAGCTGTTTTTT.

V is TRBV5-1 and J is TRBJ1-1; D is unclear. V dropped 1 base and J dropped 4 bases, with 11 bases sitting between them. CDR3 length: 14 residues. Germline V gives CDR1 SGHRS, CDR2 YFSETQ. CDR3 nucleotides: TGCGCCAGCAGCTTGAGAACCTACCCCACTGAAGCTTTCTTT. It is translated as CASSLRTYPTEAFF.

This clone has a handful of counts. The chain uses TRBV2 and TRBJ2-5; D might be TRBD1 or TRBD2, each matching 6 bases. Trimming shortened V by 5 bases and J by 10 bases, and 14 bases separated the two germline ends. The CDR3 is 12 residues long. Germline CDR1 and CDR2: SNHLY and FYNNEI. The chain's CDR3 is CASSRRGLDQYF. The CDR3 DNA reads as TGTGCCAGCAGTAGGAGGGGGTTGGACCAGTACTTC.

J is TRBJ1-5 and V is TRBV2, with D hard to call. This CDR3 is built from 15 residues. From germline, CDR1 is SNHLY and CDR2 FYNNEI. V was trimmed by 6 bases and J by 2 bases, leaving 14 bases between them. DNA of the CDR3: TGTGCCAGCAGACTAGGAGGAGAAGGCAATCAGCCCCAGCATTTT. Translation: CASRLGGEGNQPQHF.

The chain employs TRBV5-1 and TRBJ2-5; D is possibly TRBD1 (7 bases). CDR3 length: 16 amino acids. The germline gives CDR1 SGHRS, CDR2 YFSETQ. V was trimmed by 0 bases and J by 5 bases, leaving 17 bases between them. CDR3 nucleotide sequence: TGCGCCAGCAGCTTGGGTGGAGGGGGCATCATTGAGACCCAGTACTTC. Residues: CASSLGGGGIIETQYF.

V usage is TRBV5-1 and J usage is TRBJ2-2, with 13 bases that match TRBD2. The ends lost 3 bases at V and 1 base at J; junction bases unmatched: 0. Germline V gives CDR1 SGHRS, CDR2 YFSETQ. This CDR3 region has 16 residues. Written as DNA, the CDR3 is TGCGCCAGCAGCTGGACTAGCGGGGGGAACACCGGGGAGCTGTTTTTT. This codes for CASSWTSGGNTGELFF.

This chain uses TRBV5-1 with TRBJ1-6, with D possibly matching TRBD1 (6 bases). From germline, CDR1 is SGHRS and CDR2 YFSETQ. V shed 4 bases and J shed 0 bases, with 14 bases lying between them. This CDR3 spans 17 amino acids. Here the CDR3 DNA reads TGCGCCAGCAGCCGACAGGAAATGAGCTCCTATAATTCACCCCTCCACTTT. It is translated as CASSRQEMSSYNSPLHF.

This clone was recorded only once. The chain uses TRBV5-1 and TRBJ2-1; 11 nucleotides agree with TRBD2. The CDR3 spans 15 residues. V dropped 4 bases and J dropped 8; count of bases not matched to a gene: 8. Germline V gene data show CDR1 as SGHRS and CDR2 as YFSETQ. The CDR3 region is CASSRTSGSEYEQFF. In nucleotides, the CDR3 is TGCGCCAGCAGCCGAACTAGCGGGAGTGAGTATGAGCAGTTCTTC.

CDR3 amino acids: CASSLMMADSYEQYF. DNA for the CDR3: TGTGCCAGCAGCTTAATGATGGCGGACTCCTACGAGCAGTACTTC. The V gene is TRBV7-8, the J gene TRBJ2-7; no clear D gene. The CDR3 is 15 amino acids. The germline V gene encodes CDR1 SGHVS and CDR2 FQNEAQ. V lost 2 bases and J 0 bases, leaving 11 bases between the germline ends.

Note on this clone: The same CDR3 also results from other DNA sequences found in this sample. In DNA, the CDR3 is TGTGCCAGCAGCCTAGGGAGCGGGGTCGGTCGAAGGGCCGGGGAGCTGTTTTTT. Its protein product is CASSLGSGVGRRAGELFF. J is TRBJ2-2 and V is TRBV11-2; 7 nucleotides match TRBD2. V lost 5 bases and J lost 6; bases outside the gene matches: 18. This CDR3 is built from 18 residues. Germline V gene sequence: CDR1 SGHAT, CDR2 FQNNGV. Together with reference TRBV11-2 and TRBJ2-2, the CDR3 gives the full variable domain: EAGVAQSPRYKIIEKRQSVAFWCNPISGHATLYWYQQILGQGPKLLIQFQNNGVVDDSQLPKDRFSAERLKGVDSTLKIQPAKLEDSAVYLCASSLGSGVGRRAGELFFGEGSRLTVL.

This rearrangement joins TRBV2 to TRBJ2-5, with 10 positions matching TRBD2. The CDR3 extends over 15 amino acids. The germline V gene has CDR1 SNHLY and CDR2 FYNNEI. V lost 4 bases, J lost 1 base, and 3 bases stayed unmatched. Written as DNA, the CDR3 is TGTGCCAGCAGTGGACTAGCGGGCCTCCAAGAGACCCAGTACTTC. Translation: CASSGLAGLQETQYF.

J is TRBJ2-2 and V is TRBV3-1 (or the pseudogene TRBV3-2); 8 positions agree with TRBD1. Germline V CDR1 and CDR2: LGHDT, YNNKEL (reference sequence). V lost 4 bases to trimming and J lost 1 base; unmatched junction nucleotides: 2. This CDR3 is 15 amino acids long. CDR3 loop: CASSPGTGNTGELFF. The CDR3 DNA follows: TGTGCCAGCAGCCCAGGGACAGGGAACACCGGGGAGCTGTTTTTT.

V and J are TRBV10-1 and TRBJ2-1; 14 bases line up with TRBD2. V lost 8 bases and J lost 4; bases outside the gene matches: 16. Germline loops: CDR1 WNHNN, CDR2 SYGVQD (reference sequence). This CDR3 is built from 19 residues. CDR3 sequence (DNA): TGCGCCAGCGGCAGCCTGAGCCGACTAGCGGGGGGGTGGTACAATGAGCAGTTCTTC. It specifies CASGSLSRLAGGWYNEQFF.

This clone turned up a few times. The chain joins TRBV29-1 to TRBJ2-1; 11 nucleotides line up with TRBD2. CDR3 length: 15 residues. CDR1 is SQVTM and CDR2 is ANQGSEA in the germline V gene. V lost 2 bases and J lost 5; bases outside the gene matches: 5. The CDR3 reads CSVERLAGGDNEQFF. The CDR3 DNA follows: TGCAGCGTTGAAAGGCTAGCGGGAGGAGACAATGAGCAGTTCTTC.

V gene TRBV6-2 or TRBV6-3 combines with J gene TRBJ1-2; 7 positions match TRBD1. Germline CDR1 and CDR2: MNHEY and SVGEGT. The CDR3 is made up of 15 amino acids. The J segment lost 1 base and the V segment lost 6 bases, leaving 8 bases of the junction unmatched. CDR3 amino acids: CASSKQGMFNYGYTF. Here the CDR3 DNA reads TGTGCCAGCAGCAAACAGGGGATGTTTAACTATGGCTACACCTTC.

This clone has just one count. V gene TRBV4-3 combines with J gene TRBJ1-2; no reliable D call. This CDR3 spans 12 amino acids. Trimming left V 3 bases short and J 8 bases short, with 10 bases between. The germline CDR1 and CDR2 sequences are LGHNA and YSLEER. The CDR3 DNA is TGCGCCAGCAGCCATCCTCGGACGGGCTACACCTTC. It encodes CASSHPRTGYTF.